What follows describes a single T cell receptor beta chain. Sequencing was performed with immunoSEQ multiplex PCR; in TCRdb, only in-frame clones are kept and a portion is missing. This sample has more than 65,000 clones; roughly 93% occur once, and the top ten carry 1%. The entry originates in a study of T cell changes during pregnancy in multiple sclerosis. The J segment lost 4 bases and the V segment lost 5 bases, leaving 17 bases of the junction unmatched. This CDR3 is 18 amino acids long. From germline, CDR1 is MGHDK and CDR2 SYGVNS. The input for sequencing was peripheral blood, taken in the first trimester of pregnancy. The rearrangement joins TRBV25-1 to TRBJ1-1, with 9 bases fitting TRBD1. The TCR was taken from a female donor with multiple sclerosis, enrolled in a pregnancy study. This chain's CDR3 is CASSQWRQLQGASTEAFF. For the CDR3, the DNA is TGTGCCAGCAGTCAATGGAGACAACTACAGGGGGCGTCCACTGAAGCTTTCTTT.